The clone carrying this T cell receptor (beta chain) was counted many times. Antigen unknown. Germline V gene data show CDR1 as MNHEY and CDR2 as SVGAGI. This CDR3 is 15 amino acids long. V was clipped by 2 bases and J by 7 bases, with 12 bases between them. Using unique molecular identifiers, the investigators prepared the TCRbeta library. TCRdb redid the calling of the PCR reads with MiXCR, one entry per CDR3 protein. Here the sample spans around 100,000 distinct CDR3 sequences, over 9% being singletons. This record comes from a study of T-cell reconstitution after alpha-beta-depleted transplantation in children. Overall study results and limits: After transplant, at about two months, alpha-beta T cells were reportedly derived from several hundred expanded graft clones. Surviving recipient T cells and thymic progenitors accounted for the high day-60 TCRbeta diversity observed in some patients. Among T cells one year after transplant, newly produced cells accounted for most counts and diversity.

The receptor comes from a boy aged 2 to 10 with acute lymphoblastic leukemia, due to receive a stem cell transplant. The gene calls are TRBV6-5 and TRBJ1-6; D is undetermined. This sample comprised PBMCs, obtained before TCRalphabeta/CD19-depleted stem cell transplant. CDR3 sequence reads: CASSYSLEGNSPLHF. CDR3 sequence (DNA): TGTGCCAGCAGTTACAGTTTGGAGGGAAATTCACCCCTCCACTTT.